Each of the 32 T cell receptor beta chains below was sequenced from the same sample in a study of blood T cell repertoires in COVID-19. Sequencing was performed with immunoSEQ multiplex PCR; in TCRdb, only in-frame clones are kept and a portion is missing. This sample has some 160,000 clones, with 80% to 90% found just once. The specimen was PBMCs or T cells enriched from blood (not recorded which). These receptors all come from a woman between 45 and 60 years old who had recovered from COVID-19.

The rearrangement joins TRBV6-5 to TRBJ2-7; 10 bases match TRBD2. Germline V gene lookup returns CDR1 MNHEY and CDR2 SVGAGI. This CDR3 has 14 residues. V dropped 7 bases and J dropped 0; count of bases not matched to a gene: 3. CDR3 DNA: TGTGCCAGCACTAGCGGGGGAAGCTCCTACGAGCAGTACTTC. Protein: CASTSGGSSYEQYF.

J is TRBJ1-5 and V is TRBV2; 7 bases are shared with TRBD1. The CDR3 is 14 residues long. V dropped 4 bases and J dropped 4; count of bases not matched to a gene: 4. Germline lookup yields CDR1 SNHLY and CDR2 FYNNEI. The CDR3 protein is CASSGSGGNQPQHF. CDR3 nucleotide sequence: TGTGCCAGCAGTGGGTCAGGGGGGAATCAGCCCCAGCATTTT.

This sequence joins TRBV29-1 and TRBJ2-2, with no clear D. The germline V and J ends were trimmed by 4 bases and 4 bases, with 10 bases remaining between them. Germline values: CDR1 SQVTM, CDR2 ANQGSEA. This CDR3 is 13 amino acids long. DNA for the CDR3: TGCAGCGTTGGGGCCAGCACCACCGGGGAGCTGTTTTTT. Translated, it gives CSVGASTTGELFF.

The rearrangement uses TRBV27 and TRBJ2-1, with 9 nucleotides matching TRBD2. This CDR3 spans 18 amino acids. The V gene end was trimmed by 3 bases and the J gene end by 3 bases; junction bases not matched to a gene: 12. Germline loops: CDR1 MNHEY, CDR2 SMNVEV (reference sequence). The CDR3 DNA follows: TGTGCCAGCAGTTTTTGGATGCCCAGCGGGGGGTTCTACAATGAGCAGTTCTTC. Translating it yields CASSFWMPSGGFYNEQFF.

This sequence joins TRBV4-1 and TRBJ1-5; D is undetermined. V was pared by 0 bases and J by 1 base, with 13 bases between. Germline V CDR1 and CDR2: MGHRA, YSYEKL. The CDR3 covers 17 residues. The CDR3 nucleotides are TGCGCCAGCAGCCAAGATCGTGAACAGTTCAGCAATCAGCCCCAGCATTTT. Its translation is CASSQDREQFSNQPQHF.

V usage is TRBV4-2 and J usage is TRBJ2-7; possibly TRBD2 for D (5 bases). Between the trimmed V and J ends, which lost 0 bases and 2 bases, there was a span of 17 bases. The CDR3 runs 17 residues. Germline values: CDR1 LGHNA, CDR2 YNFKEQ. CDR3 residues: CASSQDPPDERPYEQYF. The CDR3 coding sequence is TGTGCCAGCAGCCAAGATCCTCCTGACGAGCGGCCCTACGAGCAGTACTTC.

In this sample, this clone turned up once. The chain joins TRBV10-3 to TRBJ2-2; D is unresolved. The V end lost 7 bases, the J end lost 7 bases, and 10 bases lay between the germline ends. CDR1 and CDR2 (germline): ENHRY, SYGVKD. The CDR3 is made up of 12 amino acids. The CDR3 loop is CAIIGSHGELFF. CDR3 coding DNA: TGTGCCATCATAGGTAGCCACGGGGAGCTGTTTTTT.

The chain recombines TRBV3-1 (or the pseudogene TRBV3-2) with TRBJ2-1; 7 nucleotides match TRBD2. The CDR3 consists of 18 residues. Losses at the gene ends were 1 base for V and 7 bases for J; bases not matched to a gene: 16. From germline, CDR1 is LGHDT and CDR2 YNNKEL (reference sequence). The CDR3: CASSQVPPTPSGKNEQFF. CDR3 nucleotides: TGTGCCAGCAGCCAAGTCCCCCCTACCCCTAGCGGTAAAAATGAGCAGTTCTTC.

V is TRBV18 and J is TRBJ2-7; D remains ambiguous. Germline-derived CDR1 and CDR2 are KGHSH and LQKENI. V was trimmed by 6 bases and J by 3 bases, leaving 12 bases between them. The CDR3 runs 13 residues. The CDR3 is CASSPRPGYEQYF. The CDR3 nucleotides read TGTGCCAGCTCCCCCAGGCCAGGCTACGAGCAGTACTTC.

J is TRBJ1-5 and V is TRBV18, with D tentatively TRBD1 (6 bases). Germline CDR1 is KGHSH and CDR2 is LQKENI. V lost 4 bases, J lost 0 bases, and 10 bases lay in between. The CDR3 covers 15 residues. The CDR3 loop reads CASSQGHSSNQPQHF. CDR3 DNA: TGTGCCAGCTCACAGGGACACTCTAGCAATCAGCCCCAGCATTTT.

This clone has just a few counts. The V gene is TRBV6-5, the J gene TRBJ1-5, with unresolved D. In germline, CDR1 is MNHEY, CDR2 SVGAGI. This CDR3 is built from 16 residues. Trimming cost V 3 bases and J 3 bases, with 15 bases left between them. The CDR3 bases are TGTGCCAGCAGTTATGGCTTTAACCCTCCCAATCAGCCCCAGCATTTT. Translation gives CASSYGFNPPNQPQHF.

The CDR3 spells CASNSSPDSNEKLFF. The CDR3 bases are TGTGCCAGTAATTCCTCTCCTGACAGTAATGAAAAACTGTTTTTT. The rearrangement joins TRBV19 to TRBJ1-4, with a possible D match to TRBD1 (5 bases). V dropped 7 bases and J dropped 4 bases, with 16 bases sitting between them. The germline gives CDR1 LNHDA, CDR2 SQIVND (reference sequence). The CDR3 spans 15 residues.

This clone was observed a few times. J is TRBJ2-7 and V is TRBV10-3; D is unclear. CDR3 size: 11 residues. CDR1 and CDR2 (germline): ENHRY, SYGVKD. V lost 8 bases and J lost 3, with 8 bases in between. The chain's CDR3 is CAIAIGYEQYF. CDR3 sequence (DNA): TGTGCCATCGCAATCGGCTACGAGCAGTACTTC.

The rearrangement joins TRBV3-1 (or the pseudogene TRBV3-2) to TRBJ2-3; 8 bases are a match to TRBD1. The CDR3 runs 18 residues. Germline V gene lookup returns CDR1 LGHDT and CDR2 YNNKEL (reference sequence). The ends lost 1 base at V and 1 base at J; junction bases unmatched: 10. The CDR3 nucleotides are TGTGCCAGCAGCCAAGGACAGGGGCCATACTACGGCACAGATACGCAGTATTTT. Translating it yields CASSQGQGPYYGTDTQYF.

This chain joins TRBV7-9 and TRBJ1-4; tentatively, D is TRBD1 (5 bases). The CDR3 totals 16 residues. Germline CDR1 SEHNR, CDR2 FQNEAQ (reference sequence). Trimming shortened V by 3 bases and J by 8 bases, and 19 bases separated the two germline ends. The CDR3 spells CASSLGGTLIREKLFF. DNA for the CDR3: TGTGCCAGCAGCTTGGGAGGGACGCTAATTAGGGAAAAACTGTTTTTT.

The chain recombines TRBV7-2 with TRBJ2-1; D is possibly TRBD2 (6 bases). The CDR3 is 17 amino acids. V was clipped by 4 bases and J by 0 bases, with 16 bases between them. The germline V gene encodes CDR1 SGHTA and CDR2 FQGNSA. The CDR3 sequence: CASSSSGLFSSYNEQFF. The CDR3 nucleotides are TGTGCCAGCAGCTCGAGCGGGTTGTTCTCCTCCTACAATGAGCAGTTCTTC.

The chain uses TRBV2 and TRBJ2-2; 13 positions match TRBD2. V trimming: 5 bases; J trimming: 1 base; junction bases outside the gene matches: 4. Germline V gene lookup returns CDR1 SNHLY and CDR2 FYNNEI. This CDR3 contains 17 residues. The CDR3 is CASSILAGGLNTGELFF. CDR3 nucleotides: TGTGCCAGCAGTATACTAGCGGGAGGGCTGAACACCGGGGAGCTGTTTTTT.

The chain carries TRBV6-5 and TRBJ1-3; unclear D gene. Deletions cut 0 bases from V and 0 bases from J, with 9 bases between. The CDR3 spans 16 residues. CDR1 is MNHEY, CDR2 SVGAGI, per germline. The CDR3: CASSYSSSHSGNTIYF. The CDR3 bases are TGTGCCAGCAGTTACTCGAGTTCTCACTCTGGAAACACCATATATTTT.

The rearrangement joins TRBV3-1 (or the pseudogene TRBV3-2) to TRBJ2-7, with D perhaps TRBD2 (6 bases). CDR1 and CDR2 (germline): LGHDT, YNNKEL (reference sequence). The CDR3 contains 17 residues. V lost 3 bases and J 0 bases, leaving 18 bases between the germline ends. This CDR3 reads CASSHLSTGLNSYEQYF. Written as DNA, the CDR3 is TGTGCCAGCAGCCACCTCAGCACGGGACTGAACTCCTACGAGCAGTACTTC.

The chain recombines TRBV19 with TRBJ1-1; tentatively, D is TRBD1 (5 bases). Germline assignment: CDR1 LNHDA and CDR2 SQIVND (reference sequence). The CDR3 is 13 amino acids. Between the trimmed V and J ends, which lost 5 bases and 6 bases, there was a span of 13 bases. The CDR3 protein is CASSPAIRAEAFF. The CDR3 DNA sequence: TGTGCCAGTAGTCCCGCGATCAGGGCTGAAGCTTTCTTT.

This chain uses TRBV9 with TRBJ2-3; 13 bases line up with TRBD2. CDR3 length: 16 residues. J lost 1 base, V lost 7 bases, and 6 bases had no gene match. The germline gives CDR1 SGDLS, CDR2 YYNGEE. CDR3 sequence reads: CASSTTSGGGTDTQYF. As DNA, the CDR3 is TGTGCCAGCTCGACCACTAGCGGGGGGGGCACAGATACGCAGTATTTT.

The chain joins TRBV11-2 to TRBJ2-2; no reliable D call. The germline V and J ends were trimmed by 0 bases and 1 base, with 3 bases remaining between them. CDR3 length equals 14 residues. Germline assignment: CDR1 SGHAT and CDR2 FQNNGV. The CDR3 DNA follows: TGTGCCAGCAGCTTAGACAGGAACACCGGGGAGCTGTTTTTT. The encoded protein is CASSLDRNTGELFF.

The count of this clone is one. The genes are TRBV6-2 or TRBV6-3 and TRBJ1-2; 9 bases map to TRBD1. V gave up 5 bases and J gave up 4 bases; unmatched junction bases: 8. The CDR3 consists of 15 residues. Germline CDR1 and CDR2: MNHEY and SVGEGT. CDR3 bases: TGTGCCAGCAGTCCCGGGACAGGGTCCGGCTATGGCTACACCTTC. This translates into CASSPGTGSGYGYTF.

The CDR3 loop is CASSLPTSGGTQYF. CDR3 bases: TGTGCCAGCAGCCTCCCGACTAGCGGGGGAACGCAGTATTTT. The V and J genes are TRBV5-4 and TRBJ2-3; 12 bases are a match to TRBD2. V lost 4 bases and J lost 9; bases outside the gene matches: 6. This CDR3 has 14 residues. Per the germline V gene, CDR1 is SGHNT and CDR2 is YYREEE (reference sequence).

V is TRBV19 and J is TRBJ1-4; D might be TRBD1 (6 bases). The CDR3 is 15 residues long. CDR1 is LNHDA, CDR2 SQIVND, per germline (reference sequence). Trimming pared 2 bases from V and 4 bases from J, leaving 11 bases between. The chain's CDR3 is CASSITTGFNEKLFF. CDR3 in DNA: TGTGCCAGTAGTATAACGACAGGATTTAATGAAAAACTGTTTTTT.

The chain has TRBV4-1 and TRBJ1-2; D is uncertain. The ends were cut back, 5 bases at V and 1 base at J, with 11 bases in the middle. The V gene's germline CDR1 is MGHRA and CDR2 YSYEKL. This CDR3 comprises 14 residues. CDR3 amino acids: CASSNSGDNYGYTF. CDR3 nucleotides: TGCGCCAGCAGCAACAGCGGCGATAACTATGGCTACACCTTC.

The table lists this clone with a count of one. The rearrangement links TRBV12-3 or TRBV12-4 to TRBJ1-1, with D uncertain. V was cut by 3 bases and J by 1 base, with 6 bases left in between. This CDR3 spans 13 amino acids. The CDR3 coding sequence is TGTGCCAGCAGTTTTAGCACGAACACTGAAGCTTTCTTT. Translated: CASSFSTNTEAFF.

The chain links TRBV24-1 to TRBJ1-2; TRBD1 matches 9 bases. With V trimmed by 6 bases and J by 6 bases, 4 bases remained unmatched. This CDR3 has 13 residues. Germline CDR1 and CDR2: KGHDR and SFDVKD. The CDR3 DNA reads TGTGCCACCAGTCGGACAGGGGATAATGGCTACACCTTC. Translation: CATSRTGDNGYTF.

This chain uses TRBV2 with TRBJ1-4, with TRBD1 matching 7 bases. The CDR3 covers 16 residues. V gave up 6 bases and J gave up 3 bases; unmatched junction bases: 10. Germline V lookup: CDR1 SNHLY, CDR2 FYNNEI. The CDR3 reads CASRQGPSLANEKLFF. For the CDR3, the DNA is TGTGCCAGCAGACAGGGGCCGTCCTTGGCTAATGAAAAACTGTTTTTT.

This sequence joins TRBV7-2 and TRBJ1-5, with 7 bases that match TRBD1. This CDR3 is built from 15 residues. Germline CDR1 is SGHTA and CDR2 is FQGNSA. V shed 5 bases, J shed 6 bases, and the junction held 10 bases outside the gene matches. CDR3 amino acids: CASSPGRQGPQPQHF. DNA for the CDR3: TGTGCCAGCAGCCCCGGTAGACAGGGACCTCAGCCCCAGCATTTT. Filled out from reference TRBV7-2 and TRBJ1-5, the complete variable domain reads GAGVSQSPSNKVTEKGKDVELRCDPISGHTALYWYRQSLGQGLEFLIYFQGNSAPDKSGLPSDRFSAERTGGSVSTLTIQRTQQEDSAVYLCASSPGRQGPQPQHFGDGTRLSIL.

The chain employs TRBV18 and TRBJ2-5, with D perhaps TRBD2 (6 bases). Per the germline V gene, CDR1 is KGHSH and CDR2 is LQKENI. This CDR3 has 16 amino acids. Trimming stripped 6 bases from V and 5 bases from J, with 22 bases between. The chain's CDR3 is CASSPQVGGSDETQYF. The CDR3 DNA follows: TGTGCCAGCTCCCCCCAAGTCGGGGGTTCGGACGAGACCCAGTACTTC.

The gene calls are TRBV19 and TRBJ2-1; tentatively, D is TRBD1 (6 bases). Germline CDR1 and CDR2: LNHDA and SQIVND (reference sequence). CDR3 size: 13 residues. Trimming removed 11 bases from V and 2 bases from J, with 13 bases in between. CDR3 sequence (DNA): TGTGCCTCAACAGGGCTTGCCTACAATGAGCAGTTCTTC. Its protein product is CASTGLAYNEQFF.